This TCR beta chain emerged from a study of blood T cell repertoires in COVID-19. Profiling relied on immunoSEQ multiplex PCR, and the TCRdb table lists in-frame clones only, not all of them. The sample yields 87,000 or so clones, around 84% seen once. CDR3 length: 17 residues. The germline V gene encodes CDR1 SGHNT and CDR2 YYREEE (reference sequence). The junction had 9 bases not matched to a gene; V was cut back by 4 bases and J by 4 bases. The sample consisted of peripheral blood. This clonotype was sampled from a woman older than 75 in a cohort sampled during active or convalescent COVID-19. The rearrangement joins TRBV5-4 to TRBJ2-1; 12 bases line up with TRBD1. The DNA for the CDR3 is TGTGCCAGCAGCATCGGGACAGGGGGCTCGCGTTACAATGAGCAGTTCTTC. Encoded protein: CASSIGTGGSRYNEQFF.